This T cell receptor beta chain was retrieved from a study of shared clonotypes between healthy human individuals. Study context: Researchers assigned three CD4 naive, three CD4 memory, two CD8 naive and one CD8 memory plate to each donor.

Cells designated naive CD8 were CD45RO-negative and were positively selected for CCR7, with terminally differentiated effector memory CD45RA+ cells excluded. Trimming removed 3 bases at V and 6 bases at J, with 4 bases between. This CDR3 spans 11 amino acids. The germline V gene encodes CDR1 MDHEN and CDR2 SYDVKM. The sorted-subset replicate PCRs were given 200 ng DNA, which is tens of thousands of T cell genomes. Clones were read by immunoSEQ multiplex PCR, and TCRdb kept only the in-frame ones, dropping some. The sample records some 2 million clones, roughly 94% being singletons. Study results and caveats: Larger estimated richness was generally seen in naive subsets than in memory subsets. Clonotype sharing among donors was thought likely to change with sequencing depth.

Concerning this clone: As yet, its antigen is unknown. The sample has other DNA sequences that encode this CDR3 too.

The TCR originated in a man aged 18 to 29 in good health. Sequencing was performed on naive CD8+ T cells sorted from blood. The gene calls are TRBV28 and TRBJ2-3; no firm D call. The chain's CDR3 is CASSLGDTQYF. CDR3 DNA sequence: TGTGCCAGCAGTTTGGGGGATACGCAGTATTTT.